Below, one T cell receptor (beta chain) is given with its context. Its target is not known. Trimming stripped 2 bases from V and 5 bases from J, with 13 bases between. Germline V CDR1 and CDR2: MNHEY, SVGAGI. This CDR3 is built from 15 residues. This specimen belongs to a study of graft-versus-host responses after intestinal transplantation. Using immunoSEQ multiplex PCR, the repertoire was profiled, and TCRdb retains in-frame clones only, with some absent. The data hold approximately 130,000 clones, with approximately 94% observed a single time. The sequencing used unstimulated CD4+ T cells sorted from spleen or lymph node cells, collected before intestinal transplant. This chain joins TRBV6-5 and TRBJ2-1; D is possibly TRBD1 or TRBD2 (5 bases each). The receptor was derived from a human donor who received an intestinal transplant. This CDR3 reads CASSYNGDPNNEQFF. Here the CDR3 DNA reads TGTGCCAGCAGTTACAATGGGGACCCGAACAATGAGCAGTTCTTC.